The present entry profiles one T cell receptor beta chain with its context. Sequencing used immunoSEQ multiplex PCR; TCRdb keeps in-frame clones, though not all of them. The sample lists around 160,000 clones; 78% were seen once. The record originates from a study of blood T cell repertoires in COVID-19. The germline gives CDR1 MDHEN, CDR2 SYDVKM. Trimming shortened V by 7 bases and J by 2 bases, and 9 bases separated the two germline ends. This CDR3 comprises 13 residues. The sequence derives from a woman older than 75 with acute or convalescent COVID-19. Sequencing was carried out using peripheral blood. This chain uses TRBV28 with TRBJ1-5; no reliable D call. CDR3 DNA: TGTGCCAGCAAGAGTTTTCGCAATCAGCCCCAGCATTTT. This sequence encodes CASKSFRNQPQHF.